This T cell receptor beta chain is from a study of T cell changes during pregnancy in multiple sclerosis. Clones were sequenced by immunoSEQ multiplex PCR, and TCRdb holds only the in-frame ones, with some missing. The sample has approximately 130,000 clones, roughly 95% seen once. The source material was peripheral blood, sampled after pregnancy. This receptor was taken from a female donor with multiple sclerosis, enrolled in a pregnancy study.

The CDR3 loop reads CASSFFKTGALPYEQYF. Written as DNA, the CDR3 is TGTGCCAGCAGTTTTTTCAAAACAGGGGCTCTTCCCTACGAGCAGTACTTC. V usage is TRBV11-1 and J usage is TRBJ2-7; 7 bases fit TRBD1. Trimming at V came to 6 bases and at J to 2 bases, leaving 16 bases not matched to a gene. CDR3 size: 17 residues. Germline values: CDR1 SGHAT, CDR2 FQDESV (reference sequence).